This T cell receptor (beta chain) was recorded in a study of OX40 agonist ivuxolimab in advanced cancers. Overall study: Previous treatment with anti-PD-1, anti-PD-L1 or anti-CTLA-4 therapy was allowed; roughly 40% had received some. The study's findings and limits: Nonresponders, in some cases, also had low normalized T-cell clonal expansion.

V shed 6 bases and J 4 bases; nucleotides not matched to a gene: 12. Germline-derived CDR1 and CDR2 are MNHNY and SVGAGI (reference sequence). The CDR3 extends over 16 amino acids. TCRdb's copy holds only in-frame clones and misses some; the assay was immunoSEQ multiplex PCR. Seen here are about 58,000 clones, roughly nine tenths observed once, and the top ten hold around 1.7%. A word on this clone: Antigen specificity is unknown.

This clonotype was obtained from an adult with an advanced solid tumor such as melanoma, head and neck, liver or kidney cancer. The chain is built from TRBV6-6 and TRBJ2-3; 8 bases line up with TRBD2. The sample was CD4+ or CD8+ T cells sorted from blood, taken in a trial of the OX40 agonist ivuxolimab. CDR3 nucleotide sequence: TGTGCCAGCAGAAACGCGGTGGCGGGGGGACCAGATACGCAGTATTTT. Translation: CASRNAVAGGPDTQYF.